The 26 T cell receptor beta chains given below trace back to one sample, sequenced in a study of beta chain features in type 1 diabetes (dated by TCRdb to the late 2010s). To prepare the library, the immunoSEQ multiplex PCR assay was applied. All of the isolated RNA was reverse transcribed with the High Capacity cDNA Reverse Transcription Kit, so expressed TCRB transcripts were sequenced. TCRdb stores this immuneACCESS table with in-frame sequences only. Part of the clones is absent; in the studies checked, under half of the shortfall reflects unresolved V genes, and no reason is known for the rest. Counted in this sample were around 140,000 clones; 9% to 10% of them appeared once. Nearly 0.65% of the sample lies in the top ten. Sequencing was done on a sample of central memory CD4+ T cells from blood. The receptors originated from a woman aged 40 to 50 in good health.

The chain joins TRBV11-2 to TRBJ2-5; TRBD2 matches at 10 bases. This CDR3 comprises 15 residues. Looked up from germline, CDR1 is SGHAT and CDR2 is FQNNGV. V was pared by 4 bases and J by 1 base, with 3 bases of the junction left unmatched. The CDR3 here is CASSSSGGSQETQYF. For the CDR3, the DNA is TGTGCCAGCAGCTCTAGCGGGGGAAGCCAAGAGACCCAGTACTTC.

The chain links TRBV9 to TRBJ1-6; D is unclear. The CDR3 is 13 residues long. Trimming shortened V by 0 bases and J by 10 bases, and 8 bases separated the two germline ends. Germline V gene lookup returns CDR1 SGDLS and CDR2 YYNGEE. CDR3: CASSVGRYSPLHF. The CDR3 DNA sequence: TGTGCCAGCAGCGTAGGGAGGTACTCACCCCTCCACTTT.

This chain joins TRBV10-3 and TRBJ2-1; 7 bases match TRBD2. V dropped 6 bases and J dropped 7; count of bases not matched to a gene: 3. The CDR3 is 12 amino acids. Germline V lookup: CDR1 ENHRY, CDR2 SYGVKD. The CDR3 DNA reads TGTGCCATCAGCCTGGGAGGGAATGAGCAGTTCTTC. Translating it yields CAISLGGNEQFF.

This clone showed up just a few times. This chain links TRBV7-8 with TRBJ2-1, with 12 bases matching TRBD1. V dropped 5 bases and J dropped 5; count of bases not matched to a gene: 4. The germline V gene has CDR1 SGHVS and CDR2 FQNEAQ. CDR3 length: 15 amino acids. The CDR3 coding sequence is TGTGCCAGCAGCATCCGGGACAGGGGGCACAATGAGCAGTTCTTC. This translates into CASSIRDRGHNEQFF.

On this clone itself: The same CDR3 also results from other DNA sequences found in this sample. The rearrangement links TRBV9 to TRBJ2-4; 9 bases line up with TRBD2. The CDR3 has 19 residues. Germline V gene sequence: CDR1 SGDLS, CDR2 YYNGEE. V shed 0 bases and J 3 bases; nucleotides not matched to a gene: 13. The CDR3 loop is CASSVAAGGVPSSKNIQYF. Written as DNA, the CDR3 is TGTGCCAGCAGCGTAGCGGCGGGGGGGGTCCCGTCGAGCAAAAACATTCAGTACTTC.

This chain links TRBV5-5 with TRBJ2-5, with 7 nucleotides matching TRBD2. The CDR3 runs to 15 residues. Unmatched junction bases numbered 8, after V lost 3 bases and J lost 3 bases. Germline V gives CDR1 SGHKS, CDR2 YYEKEE (reference sequence). CDR3 sequence: CASSSRTAGEETQYF. CDR3 DNA sequence: TGTGCCAGCAGCTCCAGGACCGCGGGGGAAGAGACCCAGTACTTC.

This clone was recorded a few times. The CDR3, as DNA: TGTGCCAGCACCGAGTCCCGGACAGGGTTCTCACCCCTCCACTTT. It is translated as CASTESRTGFSPLHF. V usage is TRBV2 and J usage is TRBJ1-6; 8 bases fit TRBD1. The germline V gene has CDR1 SNHLY and CDR2 FYNNEI. CDR3 length equals 15 residues. With 7 bases clipped from V and 10 bases from J, the junction kept 12 bases outside the gene matches. The whole variable domain, remainder taken from reference TRBV2 and TRBJ1-6, is EPEVTQTPSHQVTQMGQEVILRCVPISNHLYFYWYRQILGQKVEFLVSFYNNEISEKSEIFDDQFSVERPDGSNFTLKIRSTKLEDSAMYFCASTESRTGFSPLHFGNGTRLTVT.

This chain uses TRBV9 with TRBJ2-5; a possible D gene is TRBD2 (7 bases). CDR1 is SGDLS and CDR2 is YYNGEE in the germline V gene. The germline V and J ends were trimmed by 10 bases and 1 base, with 17 bases remaining between them. The CDR3 sequence is 14 residues long. For the CDR3, the DNA is TGTGCCTCCTCGGGGGCGGGGGCCCAAGAGACCCAGTACTTC. This sequence encodes CASSGAGAQETQYF.

This chain links TRBV5-1 with TRBJ2-2, with 8 bases matching TRBD1. The CDR3 runs 13 residues. V was clipped by 4 bases and J by 5 bases; unmatched bases: 1. The germline V gene encodes CDR1 SGHRS and CDR2 YFSETQ. The CDR3, as DNA: TGCGCCAGCAGCAGGACAGGGACCGGGGAGCTGTTTTTT. It codes for CASSRTGTGELFF. The entire variable domain, with the rest obtained from reference TRBV5-1 and TRBJ2-2, is as follows: KAGVTQTPRYLIKTRGQQVTLSCSPISGHRSVSWYQQTPGQGLQFLFEYFSETQRNKGNFPGRFSGRQFSNSRSEMNVSTLELGDSALYLCASSRTGTGELFFGEGSRLTVL.

This clone occurred a few times. DNA of the CDR3: TGTGCCAGCAGCTTAGGGGGCAGGGGAAATCAGCCCCAGCATTTT. This encodes CASSLGGRGNQPQHF. V and J are TRBV7-9 and TRBJ1-5; D is possibly TRBD1 (6 bases). The CDR3 totals 15 residues. Deletions cut 1 base from V and 4 bases from J, with 11 bases between. The germline V gene encodes CDR1 SEHNR and CDR2 FQNEAQ (reference sequence).

The table lists this clone with a few counts. This chain links TRBV5-1 with TRBJ2-1; 8 bases are shared with TRBD2. The CDR3 length is 18 residues. The trim removed 3 bases at V and 0 bases at J, leaving 11 bases unmatched. Germline assignment: CDR1 SGHRS and CDR2 YFSETQ. As DNA, the CDR3 is TGCGCCAGCAGCTCCCGGGGGGGAGGCACGAGCTCCTACAATGAGCAGTTCTTC. It translates to CASSSRGGGTSSYNEQFF.

The V gene is TRBV7-8, the J gene TRBJ1-5; D remains ambiguous. CDR1 is SGHVS, CDR2 FQNEAQ, per germline. There are 13 residues in the CDR3. V lost 5 bases to trimming and J lost 0 bases, with 5 bases between them. The DNA of the CDR3 is TGTGCCAGCAGCATCGTTAGCAATCAGCCCCAGCATTTT. It is translated as CASSIVSNQPQHF. Together with reference TRBV7-8 and TRBJ1-5, the CDR3 gives the full variable domain: GAGVSQSPRYKVAKRGQDVALRCDPISGHVSLFWYQQALGQGPEFLTYFQNEAQLDKSGLPSDRFFAERPEGSVSTLKIQRTQQEDSAVYLCASSIVSNQPQHFGDGTRLSIL.

The gene calls are TRBV10-3 and TRBJ2-7; perhaps TRBD1 as D (6 bases). Deletions cut 7 bases from V and 1 base from J, with 8 bases between. CDR3 size: 12 residues. Germline V gene data show CDR1 as ENHRY and CDR2 as SYGVKD. In nucleotides, the CDR3 is TGTGCCATCACACAGGGATCCTACGAGCAGTACTTC. Translating gives CAITQGSYEQYF.

This chain connects TRBV9 to TRBJ1-1, with D hard to call. The CDR3 runs 14 residues. Per germline, CDR1 SGDLS and CDR2 YYNGEE. Deletions cut 1 base from V and 1 base from J, with 8 bases between. CDR3 sequence: CASSVTDSNTEAFF. In DNA, the CDR3 is TGTGCCAGCAGCGTAACGGACTCGAACACTGAAGCTTTCTTT. Variable domain in full (rest from reference TRBV9 and TRBJ1-1): DSGVTQTPKHLITATGQRVTLRCSPRSGDLSVYWYQQSLDQGLQFLIQYYNGEERAKGNILERFSAQQFPDLHSELNLSSLELGDSALYFCASSVTDSNTEAFFGQGTRLTVV.

This clone has more than one count but fewer than ten. The chain uses TRBV7-2 and TRBJ1-1, with 11 bases matching TRBD1. CDR3 size: 17 residues. Germline CDR1 and CDR2: SGHTA and FQGNSA. J was trimmed by 1 base and V by 5 bases; bases with no gene match: 9. CDR3 residues: CASSIHSGTGGNTEAFF. In DNA form, the CDR3 reads TGTGCCAGCAGCATACATTCCGGGACAGGGGGGAACACTGAAGCTTTCTTT.

The sample holds a few counts of this clone. The chain recombines TRBV4-1 with TRBJ1-2; D is perhaps TRBD1 (5 bases). Per germline, CDR1 MGHRA and CDR2 YSYEKL. The length of the CDR3 is 16 residues. Trimming left V 1 base short and J 0 bases short, with 12 bases between. DNA of the CDR3: TGCGCCAGCAGCCAAGGCCACAGGAACGCTAACTATGGCTACACCTTC. As protein: CASSQGHRNANYGYTF.

This clone was counted only a few times. CDR3 in amino acids: CASSTTQWPRTGQFF. The CDR3 DNA is TGTGCCAGTAGTACGACCCAGTGGCCGCGGACAGGGCAGTTCTTC. The chain uses TRBV19 and TRBJ2-1; 7 nucleotides agree with TRBD1. V shed 4 bases, J shed 12 bases, and the junction held 15 bases outside the gene matches. Germline CDR1 reads LNHDA; CDR2 reads SQIVND (reference sequence). This CDR3 is built from 15 residues.

This chain uses TRBV19 with TRBJ2-1; 10 bases fit TRBD1. Germline CDR1 and CDR2: LNHDA and SQIVND (reference sequence). The CDR3 is 14 amino acids. J was trimmed by 2 bases and V by 7 bases; bases with no gene match: 2. The CDR3 region is CASNDRGPYNEQFF. The CDR3 nucleotides read TGTGCCAGTAACGACAGGGGGCCCTACAATGAGCAGTTCTTC.

J is TRBJ2-7 and V is TRBV6-1; the match to TRBD1 covers 7 bases. Trimming cost V 7 bases and J 6 bases; bases outside gene matches: 9. Germline CDR1 MNHNS, CDR2 SASEGT. This CDR3 comprises 13 residues. This CDR3 is CASNSNTGAEQYF. CDR3 coding DNA: TGTGCCAGCAACTCAAACACAGGGGCCGAGCAGTACTTC.

The chain links TRBV14 to TRBJ2-1; 9 bases are shared with TRBD2. The CDR3 covers 15 residues. Germline CDR1 SGHDN, CDR2 FVKESK. V gave up 3 bases and J gave up 9 bases; unmatched junction bases: 9. As DNA, the CDR3 is TGTGCCAGCAGCCAGGGACTAGCAGCGGTGGGTGAGCAGTTCTTC. Its protein is CASSQGLAAVGEQFF.

The chain couples TRBV5-6 to TRBJ2-3; D remains ambiguous. Trimming shortened V by 4 bases and J by 10 bases, and 10 bases separated the two germline ends. CDR1 is SGHDT and CDR2 is YYEEEE in the germline V gene. The CDR3 runs to 11 residues. For the CDR3, the DNA is TGTGCCAGCAGCCGACTTGTAGCGCAGTATTTT. It yields the protein CASSRLVAQYF.

CDR3 in DNA: TGTGCCAGCTCACCTTCTCAGACAGGGGTATCTAAAGCTTTCTTT. The encoded protein is CASSPSQTGVSKAFF. V usage is TRBV18 and J usage is TRBJ1-1; 8 positions match TRBD1. With 3 bases clipped from V and 9 bases from J, the junction kept 12 bases outside the gene matches. Germline CDR1 and CDR2: KGHSH and LQKENI. The CDR3 has 15 amino acids.

This clone was seen only a few times. The chain is built from TRBV7-2 and TRBJ2-3; D is possibly TRBD2 (5 bases). The germline V gene has CDR1 SGHTA and CDR2 FQGNSA. The CDR3 totals 16 residues. V lost 5 bases to trimming and J lost 10 bases, with 25 bases between them. CDR3 coding DNA: TGTGCCAGCAGCCCCCGTGTCCCTGGAGGAGCTCTTGCGCAGTATTTT. This translates into CASSPRVPGGALAQYF.

The rearrangement uses TRBV11-3 and TRBJ1-3, with 7 bases matching TRBD1. Germline CDR1 and CDR2: SGHNT and YENEEA. Trimming took 7 bases from V and 0 from J; bases not matched to a gene: 3. The CDR3 runs 14 residues. CDR3 sequence (DNA): TGTGCCAGCACCTGGGACAGCTCTGGAAACACCATATATTTT. It specifies CASTWDSSGNTIYF.

This clone was seen more than once but under ten times. V is TRBV14 and J is TRBJ2-2; no clear D gene. Between the trimmed V and J ends, which lost 4 bases and 5 bases, there was a span of 14 bases. Germline loops: CDR1 SGHDN, CDR2 FVKESK. CDR3 length: 15 residues. CDR3 sequence (DNA): TGTGCCAGCAGCCCTCGACTCCCCCAGACCGGGGAGCTGTTTTTT. This gives the protein CASSPRLPQTGELFF.

This chain links TRBV7-7 with TRBJ2-5, with 7 positions matching TRBD2. The CDR3 has 15 amino acids. In germline, CDR1 is SSHAT, CDR2 FNYEAQ (reference sequence). Trimming cost V 1 base and J 1 base; bases outside gene matches: 3. CDR3 residues: CASSLVGGTQETQYF. In nucleotides, the CDR3 is TGTGCCAGCAGCTTAGTCGGGGGGACCCAAGAGACCCAGTACTTC.